This TCR beta chain emerged from a study of T cells in localized non-small cell lung cancer. The study, taken as a whole, reports: Greater blood T cell density accompanied longer overall survival. Uninvolved neighboring lung showed the greatest T cell clonality, exceeding tumor. Because researchers sequenced only one region of the tumor, heterogeneity is still possible. The study detected a median roughly 50 of the top 100 tumor clones in adjacent lung.

On this clone: What it binds is not known.

Libraries were prepared by immunoSEQ multiplex PCR; TCRdb keeps only in-frame clonotypes and omits some of them. The sample lists some 25,000 clones; more than 65% were seen once. CDR1 is GTSNPN and CDR2 is SVGIG in the germline V gene (reference sequence). The CDR3 consists of 17 residues. J lost 2 bases, V lost 0 bases, and 11 bases had no gene match. This TCR was sampled from a man aged 40-75 years with stage III squamous cell lung carcinoma. The chain recombines TRBV30 with TRBJ2-3, with TRBD2 matching over 7 bases. The source was peripheral blood, collected before any cancer treatment. This CDR3 is CAWSVVLGTIHTDTQYF. The CDR3 DNA sequence: TGTGCCTGGAGTGTCGTTTTGGGGACTATCCACACAGATACGCAGTATTTT.